The next 20 T cell receptor beta chains were all read from a single sample in a study of preoperative IRX-2 immunotherapy in early breast cancer (dated by TCRdb to the late 2010s). Library prep was done by the immunoSEQ multiplex PCR assay. This immuneACCESS table, as held by TCRdb, lists in-frame sequences with V and J called but not all clones. Of the missing ones, under half trace to an unresolved V gene in checked studies; the others have no known cause. The sample yields about 5,300 clones; roughly two thirds were counted once. The ten largest clonotypes hold 13% to 15% of the sample. The intended sense of this specimen's treatment or condition label: preoperative locoregional IRX-2 cytokine immunotherapy. Sequenced here: tumor tissue, sampled before IRX-2 immunotherapy. The receptors derive from a human donor with breast cancer.

The rearrangement uses TRBV11-3 and TRBJ2-2, with a tentative D call TRBD1 (6 bases). Germline lookup yields CDR1 SGHNT and CDR2 YENEEA. The ends were cut back, 5 bases at V and 1 base at J, with 11 bases in the middle. The CDR3 has 15 amino acids. The CDR3 sequence is CASSPRGMNTGELFF. The CDR3, as DNA: TGTGCCAGCAGCCCCAGGGGTATGAACACCGGGGAGCTGTTTTTT. Using reference TRBV11-3 and TRBJ2-2 for the parts outside the CDR3, the full variable domain is EAGVVQSPRYKIIEKKQPVAFWCNPISGHNTLYWYLQNLGQGPELLIRYENEEAVDDSQLPKDRFSAERLKGVDSTLKIQPAELGDSAVYLCASSPRGMNTGELFFGEGSRLTVL.

The J gene is TRBJ2-7, the V gene TRBV18, with 9 bases identical to TRBD1. After removal of 3 bases from V and 0 bases from J, the junction contained 0 bases not matched to a gene. The germline V gene encodes CDR1 KGHSH and CDR2 LQKENI. The CDR3 is 14 amino acids. The CDR3 bases are TGTGCCAGCTCACCGACAGGGGGCTCCTACGAGCAGTACTTC. Translating gives CASSPTGGSYEQYF.

The chain uses TRBV5-1 and TRBJ2-7, with 8 positions matching TRBD1. CDR3 size: 15 residues. Trimming at V came to 4 bases and at J to 2 bases, leaving 8 bases not matched to a gene. Germline assignment: CDR1 SGHRS and CDR2 YFSETQ. CDR3 sequence (DNA): TGCGCCAGCAGCACCGGACAGGGAAAACCCTACGAGCAGTACTTC. This sequence encodes CASSTGQGKPYEQYF.

The chain is built from TRBV23-1 and TRBJ1-2, with TRBD1 matching over 7 bases. TRBV23-1 is sorted into the ORF group, with uncertain function. The CDR3 extends over 15 amino acids. The trim removed 6 bases at V and 0 bases at J, leaving 7 bases unmatched. CDR3 in amino acids: CASSDYRGANYGYTF. For the CDR3, the DNA is TGCGCCAGCAGCGATTACAGGGGAGCTAACTATGGCTACACCTTC.

This rearrangement joins TRBV19 to TRBJ2-3; unclear D gene. The germline gives CDR1 LNHDA, CDR2 SQIVND (reference sequence). The CDR3 is 13 residues long. V was pared by 2 bases and J by 5 bases, with 8 bases between. The CDR3 here is CASSIWARDTQYF. In nucleotides, the CDR3 is TGTGCCAGTAGTATATGGGCCCGAGATACGCAGTATTTT.

The rearrangement uses TRBV19 and TRBJ2-5; 9 bases are shared with TRBD1. Losses at the gene ends were 4 bases for V and 2 bases for J; bases not matched to a gene: 5. The CDR3 is made up of 15 amino acids. The germline CDR1 and CDR2 sequences are LNHDA and SQIVND (reference sequence). Here the CDR3 reads CASSKPTGGQETQYF. CDR3 sequence (DNA): TGTGCCAGTAGTAAACCGACAGGGGGGCAAGAGACCCAGTACTTC.

The chain recombines TRBV23-1 with TRBJ1-4; the D is unclear. TRBV23-1 has ORF status, its function being uncertain. This CDR3 has 15 amino acids. Trimming shortened V by 6 bases and J by 7 bases, and 18 bases separated the two germline ends. CDR3 residues: CASSQDRRSGEKLFF. The CDR3 nucleotides read TGCGCCAGCAGCCAAGATCGGAGATCGGGTGAAAAACTGTTTTTT.

The rearrangement uses TRBV29-1 and TRBJ2-3; 7 bases map to TRBD2. CDR3 length: 13 amino acids. Germline-derived CDR1 and CDR2 are SQVTM and ANQGSEA. The junction had 6 bases not matched to a gene; V was cut back by 4 bases and J by 5 bases. The CDR3 loop is CSVVREWGDTQYF. The DNA of the CDR3 is TGCAGCGTTGTGCGGGAGTGGGGAGATACGCAGTATTTT.

This clone is labeled as medium-sized. V and J are TRBV6-8 and TRBJ2-1; 7 nucleotides align to TRBD2. Germline-derived CDR1 and CDR2 are MNHGY and SAAAGT. Unmatched junction bases numbered 13, after V lost 10 bases and J lost 7 bases. This CDR3 spans 14 amino acids. CDR3 in amino acids: CATSGVAGLNEQFF. The CDR3 DNA reads as TGTGCCACATCGGGGGTAGCGGGCCTAAATGAGCAGTTCTTC.

V is TRBV14 and J is TRBJ2-5, with 14 bases matching TRBD2. The J segment lost 5 bases and the V segment lost 1 base, leaving 12 bases of the junction unmatched. CDR3 size: 19 residues. CDR1 and CDR2 from the germline V gene are SGHDN and FVKESK. The DNA of the CDR3 is TGTGCCAGCAGCCAAGTGGGATCGGCGGGACTAGCGGGAGCGGAGACCCAGTACTTC. Translated, it gives CASSQVGSAGLAGAETQYF.

The V call is TRBV15, the J call TRBJ2-1; TRBD1 might be the D (5 bases). Germline assignment: CDR1 LNHNV and CDR2 YYDKDF (reference sequence). CDR3 length: 17 residues. The ends were cut back, 2 bases at V and 6 bases at J, with 20 bases in the middle. The CDR3 coding sequence is TGTGCCACCAGCAGACCTAACAAGGCTGTGGGGCTCAATGAGCAGTTCTTC. It encodes CATSRPNKAVGLNEQFF. Drawing the rest from reference TRBV15 and TRBJ2-1, the complete variable domain is DAMVIQNPRYQVTQFGKPVTLSCSQTLNHNVMYWYQQKSSQAPKLLFHYYDKDFNNEADTPDNFQSRRPNTSFCFLDIRSPGLGDTAMYLCATSRPNKAVGLNEQFFGPGTRLTVL.

V and J are TRBV23-1 and TRBJ2-3; TRBD1 matches at 11 bases. TRBV23-1 is flagged as an ORF with uncertain function. V was clipped by 6 bases and J by 4 bases; unmatched bases: 9. This CDR3 region has 16 residues. Here the CDR3 reads CASSLSGQGGSDTQYF. CDR3 coding DNA: TGCGCCAGCAGCTTGTCGGGACAGGGGGGCTCAGATACGCAGTATTTT.

A note on this clone: The germline gene is not matched at one end of the junction; a read error may be the cause. The chain links TRBV11-3 to TRBJ2-3; D unresolved. Germline V CDR1 and CDR2: SGHNT, YENEEA. This CDR3 has 15 amino acids. CDR3 sequence: CASSPSDGFTDTQYF. The CDR3 region has the DNA TGTGCTAGCAGCCCCTCGGACGGTTTCACAGATACGCAGTATTTT.

The chain has TRBV28 and TRBJ2-3; the D gene is possibly TRBD1 (5 bases). V dropped 3 bases and J dropped 7 bases, with 17 bases sitting between them. The CDR3 extends over 15 amino acids. Per the germline V gene, CDR1 is MDHEN and CDR2 is SYDVKM. In DNA, the CDR3 is TGTGCCAGCAGTTTGGGGCTAGAATTGATAAATACGCAGTATTTT. Translation gives CASSLGLELINTQYF.

There are a few counts of this clone. V is TRBV23-1 and J is TRBJ2-3; D unresolved. TRBV23-1 is labeled an ORF, and its function is uncertain. The CDR3 loop spans 15 amino acids. V was shortened by 6 bases and J by 0 bases, with 13 bases between the two germline ends. The CDR3 nucleotides are TGCGCCAGCAGCCAAGAAGCGACAAGCACAGATACGCAGTATTTT. Its protein product is CASSQEATSTDTQYF.

The chain has TRBV5-1 and TRBJ2-2; D not resolved. The V end lost 1 base, the J end lost 4 bases, and 8 bases lay between the germline ends. The CDR3 length is 14 residues. The V gene's germline CDR1 is SGHRS and CDR2 YFSETQ. This CDR3 is CASSLYPGTGELFF. The CDR3 DNA sequence: TGCGCCAGCAGCTTGTACCCTGGCACCGGGGAGCTGTTTTTT.

The J gene is TRBJ2-3, the V gene TRBV6-8, with TRBD2 matching over 9 bases. V was clipped by 5 bases and J by 1 base; unmatched bases: 4. CDR3 size: 15 residues. Germline V gene lookup returns CDR1 MNHGY and CDR2 SAAAGT. The CDR3 loop is CASSLRTSGTDTQYF. The CDR3 region has the DNA TGTGCCAGCAGTCTCAGGACTAGCGGCACAGATACGCAGTATTTT.

This rearrangement joins TRBV23-1 to TRBJ2-5; no clear D gene. TRBV23-1 is filed as an ORF, its function uncertain. The V end lost 6 bases, the J end lost 1 base, and 15 bases lay between the germline ends. The CDR3 is 15 amino acids. CDR3 region: CASSLAGRAQETQYF. The DNA for the CDR3 is TGCGCCAGCAGCTTAGCCGGCCGGGCCCAAGAGACCCAGTACTTC.

The V and J genes are TRBV6-8 and TRBJ1-2; no reliable D call. Trimming cost V 6 bases and J 0 bases, with 11 bases left between them. Germline CDR1 reads MNHGY; CDR2 reads SAAAGT. The CDR3 has 14 residues. CDR3 in DNA: TGTGCCAGCAGCCCAGGTCCGGCTAACTATGGCTACACCTTC. Translated, it gives CASSPGPANYGYTF.

A few counts support this clone. The CDR3 DNA follows: TGCGCCAGCAGCTTGGAGGGGGCAGATGGCAATCAGCCCCAGCATTTT. Translating gives CASSLEGADGNQPQHF. J is TRBJ1-5 and V is TRBV5-1, with TRBD1 identical over 7 bases. V lost 0 bases, J lost 2 bases, and 5 bases stayed unmatched. The CDR3 runs 16 residues. The germline V gene encodes CDR1 SGHRS and CDR2 YFSETQ.